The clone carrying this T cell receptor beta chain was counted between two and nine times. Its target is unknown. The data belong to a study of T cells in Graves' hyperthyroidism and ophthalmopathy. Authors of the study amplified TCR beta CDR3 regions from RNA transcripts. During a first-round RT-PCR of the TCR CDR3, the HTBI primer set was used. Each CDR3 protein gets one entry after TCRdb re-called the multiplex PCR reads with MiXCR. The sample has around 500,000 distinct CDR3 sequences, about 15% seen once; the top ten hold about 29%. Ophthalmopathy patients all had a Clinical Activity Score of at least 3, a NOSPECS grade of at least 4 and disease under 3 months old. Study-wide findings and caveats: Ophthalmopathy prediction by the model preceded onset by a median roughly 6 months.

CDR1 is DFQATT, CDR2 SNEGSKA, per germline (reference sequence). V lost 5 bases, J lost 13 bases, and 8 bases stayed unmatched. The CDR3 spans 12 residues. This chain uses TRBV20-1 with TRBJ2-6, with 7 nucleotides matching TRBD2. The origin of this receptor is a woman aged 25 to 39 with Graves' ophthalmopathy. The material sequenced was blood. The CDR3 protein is CSARTLGGVLTF. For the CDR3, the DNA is TGCAGTGCTCGTACCTTGGGAGGGGTCCTGACTTTC.